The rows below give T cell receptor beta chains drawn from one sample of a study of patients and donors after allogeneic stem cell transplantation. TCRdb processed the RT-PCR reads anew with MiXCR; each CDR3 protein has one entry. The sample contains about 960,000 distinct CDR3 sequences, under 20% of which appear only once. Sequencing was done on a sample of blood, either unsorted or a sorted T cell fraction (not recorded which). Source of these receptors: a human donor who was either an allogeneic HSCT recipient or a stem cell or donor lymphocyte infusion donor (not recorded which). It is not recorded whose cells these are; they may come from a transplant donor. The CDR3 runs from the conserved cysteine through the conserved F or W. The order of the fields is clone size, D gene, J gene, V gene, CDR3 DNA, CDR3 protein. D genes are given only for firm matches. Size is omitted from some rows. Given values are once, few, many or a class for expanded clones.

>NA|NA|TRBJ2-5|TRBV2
TGTGCCAGCATCGAGGGGGAGACCCAGTACTTC
CASIEGETQYF
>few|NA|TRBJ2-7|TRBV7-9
TGTGCCAGCAGCCCCAGCCCAAGGGGGTGGTACGAGCAGTACTTC
CASSPSPRGWYEQYF
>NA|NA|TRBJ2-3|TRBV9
TGTGCCAGCAGCGCCCAGGTCTCTTCAGATACGCAGTATTTT
CASSAQVSSDTQYF
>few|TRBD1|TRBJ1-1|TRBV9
TGTGCCAGCAGCGTAACCGGGACAGGGGGCCTGAACACTGAAGCTTTCTTT
CASSVTGTGGLNTEAFF
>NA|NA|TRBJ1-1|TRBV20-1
TGCAGTGCCCGTGAGAAGGCCACTGAAGCTTTCTTT
CSAREKATEAFF
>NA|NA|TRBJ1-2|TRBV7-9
TGTGCCAGCAGCTTAGGGCAGGCCCTAGATTATGGCTACACCTTC
CASSLGQALDYGYTF
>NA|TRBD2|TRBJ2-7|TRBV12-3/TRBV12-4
TGTGCCACCTCCAAAGTCGCGGGGGGTGGTGAGCAGTACTTC
CATSKVAGGGEQYF
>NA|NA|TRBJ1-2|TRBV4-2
TGTGCCAGCAGCCCGTCCCGGTCGGCGAACTATGGCTACACCTTC
CASSPSRSANYGYTF
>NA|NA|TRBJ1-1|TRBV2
TGTGCCAGTCACAGGGAGATGAACACTGAAGCTTTCTTT
CASHREMNTEAFF
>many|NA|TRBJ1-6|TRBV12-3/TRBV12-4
TGTGCCAGCACCTTGGGTCAGGGTTCACCCCTCCACTTT
CASTLGQGSPLHF
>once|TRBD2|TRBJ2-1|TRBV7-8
TGTGCCAGCAGCACTAGCGGGAAGTTGGACAATGAGCAGTTCTTC
CASSTSGKLDNEQFF
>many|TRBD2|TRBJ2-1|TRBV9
TGTGCCAGCAGCGTAGTTGCTAGCGGGAGCCATGAGCAGTTCTTC
CASSVVASGSHEQFF
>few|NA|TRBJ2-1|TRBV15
TGTGCCACCACCTGGTTTGGCGCCAATGAGCAGTTCTTC
CATTWFGANEQFF
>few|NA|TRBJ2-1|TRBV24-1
TGTGCCACCAGTGATCCGAGATCGGAAGGGCAGTTCTTC
CATSDPRSEGQFF
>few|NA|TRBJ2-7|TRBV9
TGTGCCAGCAGCCCCCGCCGGAGTTTAGCCTACGAGCAGTACTTC
CASSPRRSLAYEQYF
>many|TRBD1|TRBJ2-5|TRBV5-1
TGCGCCAGCAGCTTGGTACCGGGACAGCGCAAAGAGACCCAGTACTTC
CASSLVPGQRKETQYF
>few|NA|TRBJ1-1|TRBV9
TGTGCCAGCAGCGGGCCGGACAGTTTGAACACTGAAGCTTTCTTT
CASSGPDSLNTEAFF
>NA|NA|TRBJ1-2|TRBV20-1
TGCAGTGCTTCTAGTGCCTCTTTCTATGGCTACACCTTC
CSASSASFYGYTF
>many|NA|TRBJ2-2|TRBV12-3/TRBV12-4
TGTGCCAGCAGTGTTCCGGGACATCCCACCGGGGAGCTGTTTTTT
CASSVPGHPTGELFF
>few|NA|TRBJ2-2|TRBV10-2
TGCGCCAGCAGTCCCACCAGGGGGGGGACCGGGGAGCTGTTTTTT
CASSPTRGGTGELFF
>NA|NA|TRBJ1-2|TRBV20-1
TGCAGTGCACCGACGGACAACTATGGCTACACCTTC
CSAPTDNYGYTF
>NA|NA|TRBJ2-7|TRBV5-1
TGCGCCAGCAGCCCCCAGAGGTCGACTACCCCCTACGAGCAGTACTTC
CASSPQRSTTPYEQYF
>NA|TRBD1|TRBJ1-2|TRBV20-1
TGCAGTGCTCCCCTCGGACAGGGGGCGGAGGGCTACACCTTC
CSAPLGQGAEGYTF
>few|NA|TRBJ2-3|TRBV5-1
TGCGCCAGCTACTTTGGCCGGGGGGCTACAGATACGCAGTATTTT
CASYFGRGATDTQYF
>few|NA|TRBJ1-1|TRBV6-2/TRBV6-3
TGTGCCAGCAGTCCTTCTCCGGAAGCTTTCTTT
CASSPSPEAFF
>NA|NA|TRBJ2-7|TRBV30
TGTGCCTGGAGTGTAAACGTCTACGAGCAGTACTTC
CAWSVNVYEQYF
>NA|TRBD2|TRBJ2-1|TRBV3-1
TGTGCCAGCCAAGCGGGAGTCTCCTACAATGAGCAGTTCTTC
CASQAGVSYNEQFF
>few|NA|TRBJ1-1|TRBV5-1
TGCGCCAGCAGCGACGCTATGAACACTGAAGCTTTCTTT
CASSDAMNTEAFF
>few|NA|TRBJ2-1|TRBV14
TGTGCCAGCAGCCAAAATATGCTTCCTCGGCTGGAGCAGTTCTTC
CASSQNMLPRLEQFF
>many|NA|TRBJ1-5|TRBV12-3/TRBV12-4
TGTGCCAGCATTAAAGGGTACAATCAGCCCCAGCATTTT
CASIKGYNQPQHF
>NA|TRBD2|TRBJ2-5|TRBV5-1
TGCGCCAGCAGCTCGACGGGCGGAACCTCTAGCGGGTTACAAGAGACCCAGTACTTC
CASSSTGGTSSGLQETQYF
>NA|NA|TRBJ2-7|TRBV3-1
TGTGCCAGCAGCCAAGATTGGGGTCTGTACGAGCAGTACTTC
CASSQDWGLYEQYF
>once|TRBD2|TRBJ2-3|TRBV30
TGTGCCTGGAGTAAGGGCGGGGGGGGACCTGGTGATGGAGATACGCAGTATTTT
CAWSKGGGGPGDGDTQYF
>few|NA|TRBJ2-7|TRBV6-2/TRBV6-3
TGTGCCAGCACCCCGCCCAGTTCCTACGAGCAGTACTTC
CASTPPSSYEQYF
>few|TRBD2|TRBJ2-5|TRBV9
TGTGCCAGCAGCCCCTGGACTAGCCAAGAGACCCAGTACTTC
CASSPWTSQETQYF
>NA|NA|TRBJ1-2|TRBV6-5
TGTGCCAGCAGTTACTCGGCCGGGGGTAACTATGGCTACACCTTC
CASSYSAGGNYGYTF
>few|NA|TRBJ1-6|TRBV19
TGTGCCAGTAGTATAGGGAGCTCCTATAATTCACCCCTCCACTTT
CASSIGSSYNSPLHF
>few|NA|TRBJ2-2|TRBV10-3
TGTGCCATCAGTGCCAGGGACTTGAGAAACACCGGGGAGCTGTTTTTT
CAISARDLRNTGELFF
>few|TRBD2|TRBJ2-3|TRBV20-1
TGCAGTGCCCCGCGGGGGGCGGTCCAAGATACGCAGTATTTT
CSAPRGAVQDTQYF
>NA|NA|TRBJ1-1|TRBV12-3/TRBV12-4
TGTGCCAGCAGTTTAGGTCGGGGCTTCACTGAAGCTTTCTTT
CASSLGRGFTEAFF
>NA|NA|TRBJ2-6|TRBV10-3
TGTGCCATCAGTGTTAGCGGGACAGCTGGGGCCAACGTCCTGACTTTC
CAISVSGTAGANVLTF
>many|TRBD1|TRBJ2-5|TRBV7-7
TGTGCCAGCAGCCCACACAGGGGGCGCGCCCCCCAGTACTTC
CASSPHRGRAPQYF
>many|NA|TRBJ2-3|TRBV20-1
TGCAGTGCTAGAGACCCAATTAAGGCAGATACGCAGTATTTT
CSARDPIKADTQYF
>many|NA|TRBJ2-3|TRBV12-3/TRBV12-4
TGTGCCAGCAGTCCGCGGACTGGCACAGATACGCAGTATTTT
CASSPRTGTDTQYF
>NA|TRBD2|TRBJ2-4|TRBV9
TGTGCCAGCAGCTCCCCGGGGGAGGGGATGGGCATTCAGTACTTC
CASSSPGEGMGIQYF
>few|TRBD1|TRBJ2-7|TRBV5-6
TGTGCCAGCGGAGAACAGGGGGCGCCGTACGAGCAGTACTTC
CASGEQGAPYEQYF
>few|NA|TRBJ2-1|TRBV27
TGTGCCAGCAGTTTAGTTGGGACCCGGCACGGTGAGCAGTTCTTC
CASSLVGTRHGEQFF